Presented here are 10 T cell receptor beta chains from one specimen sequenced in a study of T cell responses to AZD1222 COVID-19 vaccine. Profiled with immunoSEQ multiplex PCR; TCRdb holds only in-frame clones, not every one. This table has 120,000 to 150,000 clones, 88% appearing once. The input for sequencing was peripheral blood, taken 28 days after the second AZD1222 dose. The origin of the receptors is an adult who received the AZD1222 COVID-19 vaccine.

The DNA of the CDR3 is TGTGCCAGCAGCTTAGATTCTCGTGCGACGAACACCGGGGAGCTGTTTTTT. As protein: CASSLDSRATNTGELFF. The rearrangement links TRBV11-2 to TRBJ2-2, with D unclear. This CDR3 is 17 amino acids long. The germline V gene has CDR1 SGHAT and CDR2 FQNNGV. The V gene lost 0 bases and the J gene lost 0 bases, with 11 bases spanning the gap.

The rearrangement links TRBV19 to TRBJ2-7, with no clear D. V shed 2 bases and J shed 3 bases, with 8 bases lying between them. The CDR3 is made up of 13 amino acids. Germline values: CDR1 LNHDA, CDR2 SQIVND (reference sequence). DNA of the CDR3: TGTGCCAGTAGTATAACAAAACTCTACGAGCAGTACTTC. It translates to CASSITKLYEQYF.

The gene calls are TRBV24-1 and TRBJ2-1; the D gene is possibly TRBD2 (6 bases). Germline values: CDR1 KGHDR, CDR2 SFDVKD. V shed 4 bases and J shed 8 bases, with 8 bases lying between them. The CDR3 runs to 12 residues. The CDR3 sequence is CATSERRDEQFF. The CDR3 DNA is TGTGCCACCAGTGAAAGGAGGGATGAGCAGTTCTTC.

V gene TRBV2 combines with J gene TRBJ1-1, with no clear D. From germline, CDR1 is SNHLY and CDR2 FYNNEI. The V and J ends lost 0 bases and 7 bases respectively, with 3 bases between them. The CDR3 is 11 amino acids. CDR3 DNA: TGTGCCAGCAGTGAAGCGATTGAAGCTTTCTTT. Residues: CASSEAIEAFF.

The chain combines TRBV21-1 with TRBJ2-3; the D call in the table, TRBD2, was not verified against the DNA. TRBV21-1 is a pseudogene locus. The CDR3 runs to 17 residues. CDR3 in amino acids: CASSKVTSGASTDTQYF. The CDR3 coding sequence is TGTGCCAGCAGCAAAGTGACTAGCGGGGCTAGCACAGATACGCAGTATTTT.

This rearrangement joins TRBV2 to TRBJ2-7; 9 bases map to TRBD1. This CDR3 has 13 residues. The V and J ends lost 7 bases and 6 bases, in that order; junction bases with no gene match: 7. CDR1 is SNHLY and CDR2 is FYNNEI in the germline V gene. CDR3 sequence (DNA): TGTGCCAGCAAAGGGACAGGGAGTGCCGAGCAGTACTTC. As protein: CASKGTGSAEQYF. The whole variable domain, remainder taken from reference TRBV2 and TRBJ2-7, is EPEVTQTPSHQVTQMGQEVILRCVPISNHLYFYWYRQILGQKVEFLVSFYNNEISEKSEIFDDQFSVERPDGSNFTLKIRSTKLEDSAMYFCASKGTGSAEQYFGPGTRLTVT.

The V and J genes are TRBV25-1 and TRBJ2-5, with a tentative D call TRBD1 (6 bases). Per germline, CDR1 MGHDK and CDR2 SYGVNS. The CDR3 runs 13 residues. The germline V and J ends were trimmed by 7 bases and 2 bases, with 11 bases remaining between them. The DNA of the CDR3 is TGTGCCAGCAAAGGGGGACAACAAGAGACCCAGTACTTC. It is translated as CASKGGQQETQYF.

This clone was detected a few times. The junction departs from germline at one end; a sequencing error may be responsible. The CDR3 is CASSEALTSFLDF. The CDR3 DNA reads as TGTGCCAGCAGTGAAGCGCTTACTAGCTTTTTAGACTTC. The chain is built from TRBV6-1 and TRBJ2-4, with D perhaps TRBD2 (6 bases). Germline CDR1 and CDR2: MNHNS and SASEGT. CDR3 length equals 13 residues.

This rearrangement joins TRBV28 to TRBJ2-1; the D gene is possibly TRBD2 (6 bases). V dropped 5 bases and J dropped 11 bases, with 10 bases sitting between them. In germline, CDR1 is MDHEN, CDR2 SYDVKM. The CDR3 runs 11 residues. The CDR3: CASSGLAQQFF. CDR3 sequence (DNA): TGTGCCAGCAGTGGGCTAGCGCAGCAGTTCTTC.

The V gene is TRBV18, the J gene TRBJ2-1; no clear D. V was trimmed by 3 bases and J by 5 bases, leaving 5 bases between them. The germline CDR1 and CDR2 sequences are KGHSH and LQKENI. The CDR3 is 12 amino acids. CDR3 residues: CASSPNNNEQFF. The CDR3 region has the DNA TGTGCCAGCTCACCCAACAACAATGAGCAGTTCTTC.